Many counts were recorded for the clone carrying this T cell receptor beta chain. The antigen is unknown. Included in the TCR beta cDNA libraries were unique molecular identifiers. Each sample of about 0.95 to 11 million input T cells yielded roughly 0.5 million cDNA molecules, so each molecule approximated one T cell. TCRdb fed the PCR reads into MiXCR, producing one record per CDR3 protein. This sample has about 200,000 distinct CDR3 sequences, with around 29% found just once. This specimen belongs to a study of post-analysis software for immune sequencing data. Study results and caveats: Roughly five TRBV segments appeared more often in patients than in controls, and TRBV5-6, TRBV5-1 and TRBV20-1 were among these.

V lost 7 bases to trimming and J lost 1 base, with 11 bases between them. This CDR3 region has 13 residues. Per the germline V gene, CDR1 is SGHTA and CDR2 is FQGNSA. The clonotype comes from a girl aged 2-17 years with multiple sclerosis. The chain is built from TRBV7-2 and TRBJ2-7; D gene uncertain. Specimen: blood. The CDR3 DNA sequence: TGTGCCAGCACTCCAATGGTATCCTACGAGCAGTACTTC. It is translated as CASTPMVSYEQYF.